The rows below give T cell receptor beta chains drawn from one sample of a study of cytomegalovirus exposure and HLA in healthy donors. This table comes from immunoSEQ multiplex PCR, and its TCRdb copy is limited to in-frame clones, with some not included. Of about 81,000 clones in the sample, around 80% were seen once. The sequencing sample was made of PBMCs. The source is a man aged 45 to 65 in good health and CMV-seropositive. The CDR3 runs from the conserved cysteine through the conserved F or W. D genes are given only for firm matches. The listing skips clone size in some rows; elsewhere it reads once, few, many or a size class.

-	TRBJ2-5	TRBV30	TRBD2	TGTGCCTGGACCTCTAGCGGAGCTGGTTGGGAGACCCAGTACTTC	CAWTSSGAGWETQYF
-	TRBJ2-7	TRBV18	TRBD1	TGTGCCAGCTCCTTGGACAGGGGAAGCTCCTACGAGCAGTACTTC	CASSLDRGSSYEQYF
few	TRBJ2-6	TRBV5-1	-	TGCGCCAGCAGCTCGGAGGGGGCCAACGTCCTGACTTTC	CASSSEGANVLTF
-	TRBJ2-3	TRBV10-3	-	TGTGCCATCAGTGATGGCCCTGCCACAGATACGCAGTATTTT	CAISDGPATDTQYF
-	TRBJ2-3	TRBV7-6	-	TGTGCCAGCAGCTTAAGCCTTCAGACTTCAGATACGCAGTATTTT	CASSLSLQTSDTQYF
-	TRBJ2-7	TRBV6-1	TRBD1	TGTGCCACTGGCGACAGGGGGCGGGGAGAGCAGTACTTC	CATGDRGRGEQYF
-	TRBJ2-3	TRBV5-4	-	TGTGCCAGCAGCTTGGCCGGGGGAACAGATACGCAGTATTTT	CASSLAGGTDTQYF
-	TRBJ1-5	TRBV7-2	-	TGTGCCAGCAGCTTAGGGGAGATTGGCAATCAGCCCCAGCATTTT	CASSLGEIGNQPQHF
-	TRBJ2-4	TRBV9	-	TGTGCCAGCAGCGTAGATTCGGGAAACCGCCAGTACTTC	CASSVDSGNRQYF
-	TRBJ1-2	TRBV4-3	-	TGCGCCAGCAGCCAAGTTGAGGGATGGAATGGCTACACCTTC	CASSQVEGWNGYTF
-	TRBJ1-2	TRBV11-2	-	TGTGCCAGCAGCTTAGGCAGGGGCTATGGCTACACCTTC	CASSLGRGYGYTF
-	TRBJ1-3	TRBV5-1	TRBD1	TGCGCCAGCAGCTCGCCGGGACAGGGCTCTGGAAACACCATATATTTT	CASSSPGQGSGNTIYF
once	TRBJ1-1	TRBV7-3	-	TGTGCCAGCAGCAAGGGGTCGAACACTGAAGCTTTCTTT	CASSKGSNTEAFF
-	TRBJ1-5	TRBV2	-	TGTGCCAGCAGGGGCGACGCTGTTAGTAATCAGCCCCAGCATTTT	CASRGDAVSNQPQHF
once	TRBJ2-2	TRBV30	-	TGTGCCTGGCATCAGGAGAACACCGGGGAGCTGTTTTTT	CAWHQENTGELFF